The clone carrying this T cell receptor beta chain was observed many times. Antigen specificity is unknown. The data derive from a study of post-analysis software for immune sequencing data. Study results and caveats: People with multiple sclerosis had a significantly lower normalized Chao1 diversity than controls did. Included in a set of about five TRBV segments more frequent in patients than controls were TRBV5-6, TRBV5-1 and TRBV20-1.

Libraries were made from TCR beta cDNA, and they carried unique molecular identifiers. TCRdb reprocessed the PCR reads via MiXCR and lists one record per CDR3 protein. Of about 190,000 distinct CDR3 sequences in the sample, about 30% were seen once. The CDR3 runs 15 residues. Germline assignment: CDR1 SGHRS and CDR2 YFSETQ. Trimming took off 1 base at V and 4 bases at J, with 14 bases between the two ends. This rearrangement joins TRBV5-1 to TRBJ1-2, with D unclear. The receptor was isolated from a girl under 18 with multiple sclerosis. Sequencing was carried out using blood. CDR3 coding DNA: TGCGCCAGCAGCTTGCCGTTTGAGGGCGGCTATGGCTACACCTTC. As protein: CASSLPFEGGYGYTF.